This TCR beta chain was recorded in a study of PD-L1 blockade in urothelial cancer. For the study at large: Bladder-origin urothelial cancer in males described twenty-five of the 29 patients. Researchers looked at the blood 3 weeks (second dose) and 6 weeks after treatment began.

General observations from the study: Tumor-associated TCR clones expanded more in blood at 3 weeks in patients with durable benefit. Having blood TCR clonality under the median before treatment predicted better survival.

Clones were read by immunoSEQ multiplex PCR, and TCRdb kept only the in-frame ones, dropping some. Here the sample spans some 120,000 clones, 65% to 85% being singletons. Concerning this clone: Its target is unknown.

This CDR3 comprises 14 residues. Between the trimmed V and J ends, which lost 5 bases and 6 bases, there was a span of 14 bases. Looked up from germline, CDR1 is SNHLY and CDR2 is FYNNEI. Time point defined: pretreatment peripheral blood. This clonotype was obtained from a man aged 45 to 65 with urothelial cancer. The V call is TRBV2, the J call TRBJ1-5; the D is unclear. Material: PBMCs, obtained around atezolizumab (anti-PD-L1) treatment. In DNA, the CDR3 is TGTGCCAGCAGTTACAACGGAGGGAGTCAGCCCCAGCATTTT. This translates into CASSYNGGSQPQHF.